This paragraph covers one T cell receptor beta chain sequence. Its specificity is not known. These data originate in a study of T-cell reconstitution after alpha-beta-depleted transplantation in children. Notes on the study in general: Fresh T-cell production supplied most of the T-cell counts and diversity seen one year after transplant. TCRbeta diversity was high at day 60 in some patients (a result of surviving recipient T cells and thymic progenitors).

A library of TCRbeta sequences, prepared with unique molecular identifiers, was generated. TCRdb processed the PCR reads anew with MiXCR; each CDR3 protein has one entry. The table has hundreds of thousands of distinct CDR3 sequences, about 17% seen once. The germline gives CDR1 DFQATT, CDR2 SNEGSKA (reference sequence). V was pared by 3 bases and J by 0 bases, with 3 bases of the junction left unmatched. The length of the CDR3 is 14 residues. Sequenced material: PBMCs, mostly from graft donor cells, taken 360 days after TCRalphabeta/CD19-depleted stem cell transplant. The rearrangement joins TRBV20-1 to TRBJ1-1; TRBD1 agrees at 8 bases. The receptor was derived from a male patient between 2 and 10 years old who had a stem cell transplant for acute lymphoblastic leukemia, so the T cells may come from the graft donor. The CDR3 here is CSASRTGMNTEAFF. The CDR3 DNA reads TGCAGTGCTAGTAGGACAGGGATGAACACTGAAGCTTTCTTT.